These 3 T cell receptor beta chains came from one sample sequenced in a study of T cells after yellow fever vaccination. Each CDR3 protein gets one entry after TCRdb re-called the 5' RACE reads with MiXCR. This sample has hundreds of thousands of distinct CDR3 sequences, with around 9.3% found just once. This sample comprised CD4+ T cells sorted from PBMCs, obtained 5 days after the yellow fever booster vaccination. These receptors were collected from a man between 18 and 29 years old who received the YFV17D yellow fever vaccine.

This clonotype was recorded a few times. This chain uses TRBV7-2 with TRBJ1-5; D is uncertain. The CDR3 contains 13 residues. Trimming left V 5 bases short and J 8 bases short, with 13 bases between. Per the germline V gene, CDR1 is SGHTA and CDR2 is FQGNSA. The CDR3 loop reads CASSRRWREPQHF. The DNA of the CDR3 is TGTGCCAGCAGCCGCCGTTGGAGGGAGCCCCAGCATTTT. Together with reference TRBV7-2 and TRBJ1-5, the CDR3 gives the full variable domain: GAGVSQSPSNKVTEKGKDVELRCDPISGHTALYWYRQSLGQGLEFLIYFQGNSAPDKSGLPSDRFSAERTGGSVSTLTIQRTQQEDSAVYLCASSRRWREPQHFGDGTRLSIL.

The chain employs TRBV6-2 or TRBV6-3 and TRBJ2-5, with 13 bases that match TRBD2. The J segment lost 4 bases and the V segment lost 7 bases, leaving 6 bases of the junction unmatched. The germline CDR1 and CDR2 sequences are MNHEY and SVGEGT. This CDR3 spans 15 amino acids. The CDR3 here is CASIGTSGERETQYF. The CDR3 nucleotides are TGTGCCAGCATTGGGACTAGCGGGGAGCGAGAGACCCAGTACTTC.

This clonotype was detected many times. V and J are TRBV12-3 or TRBV12-4 and TRBJ2-2; weak D call: TRBD2 (7 bases). Trimming stripped 8 bases from V and 4 bases from J, with 20 bases between. This CDR3 has 16 amino acids. CDR3 residues: CASPQPRGGTTGELFF. DNA for the CDR3: TGTGCCAGCCCTCAACCCCGCGGGGGCACCACCGGGGAGCTGTTTTTT.